A single T cell receptor beta chain is shown here with its context. Its specificity is unknown. A read error may produce the germline difference seen at one junction end. TCRdb reprocessed the reads via MiXCR and lists one record per CDR3 protein. The table records about 740,000 distinct CDR3 sequences, roughly a third of them present only once. This entry belongs to a study of T cell repertoires in cytomegalovirus infection. On the study more broadly: In public TCR beta signatures, there were indications of both CMV infection and matching HLA type. Study findings and constraints: Based on cumulative public TCR beta family frequency, carriers of CMV plus the relevant HLA were identified.

The V gene's germline CDR1 is SSHAT and CDR2 FNYEAQ (reference sequence). The CDR3 has 13 residues. Sequenced input: PBMCs. The sequence was obtained from a human donor in good health (CMV status not recorded). Some clones in this sample may be carry-over from other donors' samples. This rearrangement joins TRBV7-7 to TRBJ1-6, with D uncertain. This chain's CDR3 is CASSLWVDSPLHF. CDR3 DNA sequence: TGTGCTAGCAGCTTATGGGTGGATTCACCCCTCCACTTT.